This T cell receptor beta chain was captured by sequencing in a study of blood T cells in healthy people across ages. Study outcomes and limitations: Greater diversity and more naive CD4+ cells were seen in long-lived donors than in aged donors. TCR beta diversity per million T cells fell roughly linearly with age. Diversity figures derived from one million T cells were judged to underestimate the true value.

For the second PCR, which ran for about 6 to 11 cycles, a sample-barcoded 5' primer and a J-beta primer mix were used. A template-switch adaptor with 12 random nucleotides tagged each cDNA molecule. TCRdb redid the calling of the 5' RACE reads with MiXCR, one entry per CDR3 protein. The sample shows roughly 1.5 million distinct CDR3 sequences, under 55% of them seen only once. Only a few counts were recorded for this clonotype. The antigen is unknown. CDR3 size: 14 residues. Trimming cost V 0 bases and J 6 bases, with 11 bases left between them. Germline V CDR1 and CDR2: SGHRS, YFSETQ. Sequences were obtained from blood. This rearrangement joins TRBV5-1 to TRBJ2-3; no clear D gene. This receptor was identified in a woman aged 18-29 years in good health. CDR3 in amino acids: CASSLDGPYDTQYF. The CDR3 coding sequence is TGCGCCAGCAGCTTGGATGGACCCTACGATACGCAGTATTTT.